This record covers a single T cell receptor beta chain. This entry is derived from a study of blood T cell repertoires in COVID-19. The wider study: In each case, the material was cDNA or gDNA derived from T cells, B-cell-depleted T cells, or PBMCs.

Original data processing: Researchers report that nucleated cell counts were estimated from reference gene primer amplification. Repertoires were generated with immunoSEQ multiplex PCR, while TCRdb's copy carries only in-frame clones and drops some. V and J calls and clone size are given by that table; D and trimming were obtained from the DNA. The data contain fewer than 250,000 clones, over 75% of them seen just once; the ten biggest clones take up around 4.5%. The length of the CDR3 is 14 residues. Germline assignment: CDR1 MNHEY and CDR2 SVGAGI. Trimming stripped 7 bases from V and 1 base from J, with 13 bases between.

This chain links TRBV6-5 with TRBJ1-2; possible D gene TRBD1, 5 bases. This receptor was identified in a man aged 45-60 years with acute or convalescent COVID-19. Material: peripheral blood. The CDR3 loop is CASTAQGSNYGYTF. In DNA, the CDR3 is TGTGCCAGCACCGCGCAGGGTAGTAACTATGGCTACACCTTC.